This is a list of T cell receptor beta chains from one sample in a study of T-cell reconstitution after alpha-beta-depleted transplantation in children. TCRdb redid the calling of the PCR reads with MiXCR, one entry per CDR3 protein. Among around 490,000 distinct CDR3 sequences listed, roughly 11% were seen once. Sequencing was performed on PBMCs, mostly from graft donor cells, taken 180 days after TCRalphabeta/CD19-depleted stem cell transplant. These receptors came from a female patient aged 2 to 10 who had a stem cell transplant for aplastic anemia, so the T cells may come from the graft donor. CDR3s include the opening cysteine and the closing phenylalanine or tryptophan. Fields, in order: CDR3 length, D gene, clone size, V gene, J gene, CDR3 DNA, CDR3 protein. D genes are given only for firm matches. Clone size, where shown, is once, few, many, or a class for clones that have expanded.

>12|TRBD1|NA|TRBV29-1|TRBJ1-2
TGCAGCGCCGCTCAGGGGGCGAGTGGCTACACCTTC
CSAAQGASGYTF
>18|TRBD1|many|TRBV29-1|TRBJ2-1
TGCAGCGTTGAAGCGTTAGGACAGGGGGGACTCTCCTACAATGAGCAGTTCTTC
CSVEALGQGGLSYNEQFF
>16|TRBD2|few|TRBV20-1|TRBJ2-1
TGCAGTGCGACGCCCCCAAGCGGGACCTCCTACAATGAGCAGTTCTTC
CSATPPSGTSYNEQFF
>18|NA|NA|TRBV25-1|TRBJ1-3
TGTGCCAGCAGTGAATATCTCCACCTGGCCTCCTCTGGAAACACCATATATTTT
CASSEYLHLASSGNTIYF
>14|NA|NA|TRBV7-9|TRBJ2-1
TGTGCCAGCAGCCCGGGACTGGTTAACAATGAGCAGTTCTTC
CASSPGLVNNEQFF
>13|NA|NA|TRBV20-1|TRBJ1-1
TGCAGTGCTGCCCGGGCACCGATCCCTGAAGCTTTCTTT
CSAARAPIPEAFF
>20|TRBD2|NA|TRBV11-1|TRBJ2-7
TGTGCCAGCACCTTTGGATTACGCTGGACTCCGGGAGGGCCTCCGGGCGAGCAGTACTTC
CASTFGLRWTPGGPPGEQYF
>16|NA|few|TRBV5-1|TRBJ2-5
TGCGCCAGCAGCTTGTATAGCGGCCGGAACCAAGAGACCCAGTACTTC
CASSLYSGRNQETQYF
>18|NA|few|TRBV21-1|TRBJ1-1
TGTGCCAGCAGCAGACCTAGGGAGACAGGGGACGGCGTCACTGAAGCTTTCTTT
CASSRPRETGDGVTEAFF
>12|NA|many|TRBV3-1|TRBJ2-3
TGTGCCAGCAGCCAAAGAGCAGATACGCAGTATTTT
CASSQRADTQYF
>15|NA|NA|TRBV7-9|TRBJ2-1
TGTGCCAGCAGCTTCGCCCTCCCCTCCTACAATGAGCAGTTCTTC
CASSFALPSYNEQFF
>15|TRBD1|NA|TRBV28|TRBJ1-2
TGTGCCAGCAGCAGTGGGGCAGGGGGGATTTATGGCTACACCTTC
CASSSGAGGIYGYTF
>19|TRBD2|few|TRBV12-3/TRBV12-4|TRBJ2-1
TGTGCCAGCAGCCATATGGGTACTAGCGGGAGAAGACCCTACAATGAGCAGTTCTTC
CASSHMGTSGRRPYNEQFF
>17|NA|NA|TRBV20-1|TRBJ1-6
TGCAGTGCTCAGGCTCCGGGAGTTAAGGGCTATAATTCACCCCTCCACTTT
CSAQAPGVKGYNSPLHF
>12|TRBD2|many|TRBV12-3/TRBV12-4|TRBJ2-1
TGTGCCAGCAGTCCCCGACTAGCGCCCGACTTCTTC
CASSPRLAPDFF
>15|NA|few|TRBV7-2|TRBJ2-3
TGTGCCAGCAGCTTGGAGGCAGCTAGCACAGATACGCAGTATTTT
CASSLEAASTDTQYF
>15|NA|NA|TRBV18|TRBJ2-1
TGTGCCAGCTCACCTAGCGGCCGCTCCTACAATGAGCAGTTCTTC
CASSPSGRSYNEQFF
>17|TRBD2|NA|TRBV28|TRBJ2-5
TGTGCCAGCAGTTTATCGGGGGGGGTGAGGCTCCTGGAGACCCAGTACTTC
CASSLSGGVRLLETQYF